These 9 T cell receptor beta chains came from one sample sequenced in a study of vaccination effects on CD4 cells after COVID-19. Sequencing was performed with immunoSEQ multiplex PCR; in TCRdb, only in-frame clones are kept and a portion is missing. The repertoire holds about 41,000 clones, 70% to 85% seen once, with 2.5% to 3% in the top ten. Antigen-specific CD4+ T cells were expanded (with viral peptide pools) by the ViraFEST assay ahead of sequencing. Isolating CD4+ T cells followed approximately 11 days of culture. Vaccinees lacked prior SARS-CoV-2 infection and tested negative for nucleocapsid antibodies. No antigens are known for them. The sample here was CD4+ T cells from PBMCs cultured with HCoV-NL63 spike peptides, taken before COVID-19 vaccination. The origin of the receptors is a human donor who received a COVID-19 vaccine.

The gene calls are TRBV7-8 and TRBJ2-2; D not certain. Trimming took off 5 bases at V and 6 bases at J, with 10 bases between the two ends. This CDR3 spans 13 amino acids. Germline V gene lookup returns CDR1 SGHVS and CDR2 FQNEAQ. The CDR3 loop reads CASSVSGPGELFF. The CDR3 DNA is TGTGCCAGCAGCGTCTCGGGTCCCGGGGAGCTGTTTTTT.

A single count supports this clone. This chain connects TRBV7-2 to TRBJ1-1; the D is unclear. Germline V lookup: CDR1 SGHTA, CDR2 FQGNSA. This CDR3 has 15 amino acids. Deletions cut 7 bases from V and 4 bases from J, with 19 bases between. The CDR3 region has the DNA TGTGCCAGCATCCTAGGCGGCTTCCCGGGCACTGAAGCTTTCTTT. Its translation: CASILGGFPGTEAFF.

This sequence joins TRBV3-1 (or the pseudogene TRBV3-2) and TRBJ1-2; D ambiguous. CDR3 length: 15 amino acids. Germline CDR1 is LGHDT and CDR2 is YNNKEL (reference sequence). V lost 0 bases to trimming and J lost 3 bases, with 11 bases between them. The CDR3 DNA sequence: TGTGCCAGCAGCCAAGAGGCAAAGGGTGACTATGGCTACACCTTC. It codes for CASSQEAKGDYGYTF.

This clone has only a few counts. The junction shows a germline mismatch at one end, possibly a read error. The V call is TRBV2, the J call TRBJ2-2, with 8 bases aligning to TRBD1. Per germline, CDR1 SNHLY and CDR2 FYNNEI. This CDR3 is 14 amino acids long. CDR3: CASRRTGNSGELFF. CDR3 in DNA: TGTGCCAGCAGGAGGACAGGGAACTCCGGGGAGCTGTTTTTT. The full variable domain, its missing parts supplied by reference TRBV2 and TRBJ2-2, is EPEVTQTPSHQVTQMGQEVILRCVPISNHLYFYWYRQILGQKVEFLVSFYNNEISEKSEIFDDQFSVERPDGSNFTLKIRSTKLEDSAMYFCASRRTGNSGELFFGEGSRLTVL.

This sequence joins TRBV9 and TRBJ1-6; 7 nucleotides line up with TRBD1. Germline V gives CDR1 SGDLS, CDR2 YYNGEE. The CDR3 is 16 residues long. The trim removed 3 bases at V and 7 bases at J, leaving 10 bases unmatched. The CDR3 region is CASSAHSGQTNSPLHF. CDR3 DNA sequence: TGTGCCAGCAGCGCCCATTCGGGACAGACAAATTCACCCCTCCACTTT.

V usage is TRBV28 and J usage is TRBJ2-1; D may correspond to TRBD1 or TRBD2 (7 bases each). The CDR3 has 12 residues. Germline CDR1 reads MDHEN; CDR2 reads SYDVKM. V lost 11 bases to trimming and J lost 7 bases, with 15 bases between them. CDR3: CAAGARGNEQFF. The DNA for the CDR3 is TGTGCCGCGGGGGCCAGGGGGAATGAGCAGTTCTTC.

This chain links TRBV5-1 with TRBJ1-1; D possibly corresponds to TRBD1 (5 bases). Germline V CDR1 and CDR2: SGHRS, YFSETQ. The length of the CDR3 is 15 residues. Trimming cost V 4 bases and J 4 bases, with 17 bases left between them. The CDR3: CASSRDGGGITEAFF. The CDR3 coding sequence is TGCGCCAGCAGCCGAGATGGGGGAGGGATCACTGAAGCTTTCTTT.

The CDR3 region has the DNA TGCAGCTCACTAGGGCAGGGGGGGTTTACCGGGGAGCTGTTTTTT. It translates to CSSLGQGGFTGELFF. V usage is TRBV29-1 and J usage is TRBJ2-2; D may match TRBD1 or TRBD2 (7 bases each). The CDR3 runs to 15 residues. The germline V gene has CDR1 SQVTM and CDR2 ANQGSEA. V was clipped by 8 bases and J by 5 bases, with 21 bases between them.

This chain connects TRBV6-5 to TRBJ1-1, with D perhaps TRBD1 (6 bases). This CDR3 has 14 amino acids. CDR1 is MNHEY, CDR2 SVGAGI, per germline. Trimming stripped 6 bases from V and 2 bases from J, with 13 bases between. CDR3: CASSRGQSNTEAFF. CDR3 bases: TGTGCCAGCAGCCGTGGACAGAGTAACACTGAAGCTTTCTTT.